A single sample gave rise to the 24 T cell receptor beta chains below, sequenced in a study of long-term antiretroviral therapy in people with HIV. Samples were assayed with immunoSEQ v3.0 at survey level. Data came from immunoSEQ multiplex PCR; TCRdb stores just in-frame clones and leaves some out. The repertoire includes approximately 17,000 clones, roughly 72% of them detected once, and approximately 16% sits in the top ten. Sequencing used unsorted PBMCs, obtained 2.5 years before starting antiretroviral therapy. All receptors come from a woman aged 45 to 65 with HIV.

This clone appeared once. The chain links TRBV7-9 to TRBJ2-7; 8 positions match TRBD1. This CDR3 region has 15 residues. The V segment lost 5 bases and the J segment 4 bases; nucleotides outside the gene matches: 10. CDR1 is SEHNR and CDR2 is FQNEAQ in the germline V gene (reference sequence). The CDR3: CASSPRDRGVYEQYF. In DNA, the CDR3 is TGTGCCAGCAGCCCCCGAGACAGGGGCGTTTACGAGCAGTACTTC.

V and J are TRBV7-9 and TRBJ1-2; D gene uncertain. V was cut by 1 base and J by 7 bases, with 10 bases left in between. Germline CDR1 and CDR2: SEHNR and FQNEAQ (reference sequence). CDR3 length equals 13 residues. The DNA of the CDR3 is TGTGCCAGCAGCTTAGAGCCGAGCGGTGGCTACACCTTC. Amino acid sequence: CASSLEPSGGYTF.

V is TRBV29-1 and J is TRBJ1-2, with D uncertain. Trimming shortened V by 3 bases and J by 6 bases, and 5 bases separated the two germline ends. Looked up from germline, CDR1 is SQVTM and CDR2 is ANQGSEA. There are 10 residues in the CDR3. CDR3 in amino acids: CSVDQNGYTF. The CDR3 DNA is TGCAGCGTTGACCAGAATGGCTACACCTTC.

This sequence joins TRBV28 and TRBJ1-1, with TRBD1 as a possible D gene (6 bases). Germline V lookup: CDR1 MDHEN, CDR2 SYDVKM. V was trimmed by 7 bases and J by 9 bases, leaving 15 bases between them. The CDR3 contains 12 residues. CDR3 residues: CASTLGQSQAFF. CDR3 DNA sequence: TGTGCCAGCACCCTCGGACAGTCCCAAGCTTTCTTT.

The chain combines TRBV7-8 with TRBJ1-6, with D possibly matching TRBD1 (5 bases). The CDR3 runs to 15 residues. CDR1 and CDR2 from the germline V gene are SGHVS and FQNEAQ. Trimming shortened V by 0 bases and J by 5 bases, and 8 bases separated the two germline ends. CDR3 DNA: TGTGCCAGCAGCTTAGCGGCAGGGAATAATTCACCCCTCCACTTT. Translation: CASSLAAGNNSPLHF.

The chain combines TRBV5-8 with TRBJ2-7, with a weak D call TRBD1 (6 bases). This CDR3 spans 13 amino acids. The V and J ends lost 4 bases and 0 bases respectively, with 8 bases between them. Germline V gives CDR1 SGHTS, CDR2 YDEGEE. The CDR3 sequence is CASSLGASYEQYF. As DNA, the CDR3 is TGTGCCAGCAGCCTGGGGGCCTCCTACGAGCAGTACTTC. Supplemented by reference TRBV5-8 and TRBJ2-7, the full variable domain reads EAGVTQSPTHLIKTRGQQATLRCSPISGHTSVYWYQQALGLGLQFLLWYDEGEERNRGNFPPRFSGRQFPNYSSELNVNALELEDSALYLCASSLGASYEQYFGPGTRLTVT.

V gene TRBV19 combines with J gene TRBJ2-5; no clear D gene. The CDR3 spans 13 residues. V was clipped by 6 bases and J by 3 bases, with 11 bases between them. Germline V gives CDR1 LNHDA, CDR2 SQIVND (reference sequence). This CDR3 reads CASRSGWEETQYF. The CDR3 nucleotides read TGTGCCAGTAGATCCGGGTGGGAAGAGACCCAGTACTTC.

This clone was detected only a few times. This chain connects TRBV14 to TRBJ1-1; D not resolved. CDR1 SGHDN and CDR2 FVKESK come from the germline V gene. The CDR3 is made up of 14 amino acids. The germline V and J ends were trimmed by 4 bases and 1 base, with 10 bases remaining between them. The CDR3 here is CASSPKRRNTEAFF. For the CDR3, the DNA is TGTGCCAGCAGCCCTAAGAGGCGGAACACTGAAGCTTTCTTT. Using reference TRBV14 and TRBJ1-1 for the parts outside the CDR3, the full variable domain is EAGVTQFPSHSVIEKGQTVTLRCDPISGHDNLYWYRRVMGKEIKFLLHFVKESKQDESGMPNNRFLAERTGGTYSTLKVQPAELEDSGVYFCASSPKRRNTEAFFGQGTRLTVV.

The V and J genes are TRBV27 and TRBJ2-7; TRBD2 might be the D (6 bases). V was clipped by 5 bases and J by 6 bases, with 20 bases between them. The CDR3 is 15 amino acids. The germline V gene has CDR1 MNHEY and CDR2 SMNVEV (reference sequence). CDR3 in amino acids: CASSVMWDSLGEQYF. CDR3 nucleotide sequence: TGTGCCAGCAGTGTTATGTGGGACTCCCTTGGCGAGCAGTACTTC.

The chain uses TRBV5-1 and TRBJ2-7; 7 nucleotides match TRBD2. The J segment lost 0 bases and the V segment lost 8 bases, leaving 11 bases of the junction unmatched. This CDR3 contains 15 residues. Germline CDR1 is SGHRS and CDR2 is YFSETQ. CDR3 nucleotides: TGCGCCAGTCGAGAGGGAGGGTTAGTCTCCTACGAGCAGTACTTC. Its protein product is CASREGGLVSYEQYF.

V gene TRBV10-3 combines with J gene TRBJ2-4; possibly TRBD1 or TRBD2 for D (5 bases each). The CDR3 is 16 residues long. The germline V gene has CDR1 ENHRY and CDR2 SYGVKD. Trimming removed 0 bases at V and 0 bases at J, with 9 bases between. The CDR3 DNA is TGTGCCATCAGTGAGTCGGGGGTCTCAGCCAAAAACATTCAGTACTTC. This translates into CAISESGVSAKNIQYF.

This rearrangement joins TRBV5-1 to TRBJ1-2; D is perhaps TRBD1 (5 bases). Germline CDR1 is SGHRS and CDR2 is YFSETQ. The CDR3 is 14 residues long. V was pared by 4 bases and J by 8 bases, with 18 bases between. The CDR3, as DNA: TGCGCCAGCAGCAACGGGGCTGGCTTCGGCGGCTACACCTTC. As protein: CASSNGAGFGGYTF. The variable domain in full, completed from reference TRBV5-1 and TRBJ1-2, reads KAGVTQTPRYLIKTRGQQVTLSCSPISGHRSVSWYQQTPGQGLQFLFEYFSETQRNKGNFPGRFSGRQFSNSRSEMNVSTLELGDSALYLCASSNGAGFGGYTFGSGTRLTVV.

The J gene is TRBJ2-7, the V gene TRBV4-1, with D perhaps matching TRBD1 (5 bases). The germline gives CDR1 MGHRA, CDR2 YSYEKL. The length of the CDR3 is 13 residues. The germline V and J ends were trimmed by 0 bases and 2 bases, with 5 bases remaining between them. The CDR3 loop is CASSQEGPYEQYF. CDR3 nucleotides: TGCGCCAGCAGCCAAGAGGGGCCCTACGAGCAGTACTTC.

V and J are TRBV4-1 and TRBJ2-5, with 7 nucleotides matching TRBD1. The germline CDR1 and CDR2 sequences are MGHRA and YSYEKL. The V segment lost 4 bases and the J segment 0 bases; nucleotides outside the gene matches: 8. CDR3 length: 16 amino acids. The CDR3 region is CASSRFSGTDQETQYF. CDR3 in DNA: TGCGCCAGCAGCCGCTTCTCCGGGACAGACCAAGAGACCCAGTACTTC.

The chain links TRBV4-1 to TRBJ2-1, with unresolved D. The CDR3 has 13 residues. Germline values: CDR1 MGHRA, CDR2 YSYEKL. Trimming removed 1 base at V and 8 bases at J, with 9 bases between. Here the CDR3 DNA reads TGCGCCAGCAGCCAAGTAAGGTTGGATGAGCAGTTCTTC. As protein: CASSQVRLDEQFF.

This clone was detected only a few times. The rearrangement links TRBV4-1 to TRBJ1-4; TRBD1 might be the D (5 bases). Germline V gene data show CDR1 as MGHRA and CDR2 as YSYEKL. This CDR3 spans 17 amino acids. With 1 base removed from V and 0 bases from J, the gap between germline ends came to 12 bases. The CDR3 nucleotides read TGCGCCAGCAGCCAAGGACCTACAGGTTCAACTAATGAAAAACTGTTTTTT. Its translation: CASSQGPTGSTNEKLFF.

A few counts support this clone. V is TRBV19 and J is TRBJ2-2, with D hard to call. The CDR3 sequence is 14 residues long. Germline V lookup: CDR1 LNHDA, CDR2 SQIVND (reference sequence). Trimming took 7 bases from V and 1 from J, leaving 10 bases between them. The CDR3 here is CASTGRRNTGELFF. The CDR3 nucleotides are TGTGCCAGTACGGGCAGGAGGAACACCGGGGAGCTGTTTTTT. Filled out from reference TRBV19 and TRBJ2-2, the complete variable domain reads DGGITQSPKYLFRKEGQNVTLSCEQNLNHDAMYWYRQDPGQGLRLIYYSQIVNDFQKGDIAEGYSVSREKKESFPLTVTSAQKNPTAFYLCASTGRRNTGELFFGEGSRLTVL.

This clone came up a few times. This rearrangement joins TRBV27 to TRBJ1-5, with D perhaps TRBD1 (6 bases). V shed 4 bases and J shed 7 bases, with 11 bases lying between them. The CDR3 runs to 13 residues. The germline V gene has CDR1 MNHEY and CDR2 SMNVEV (reference sequence). This chain's CDR3 is CASSSGTRQPQHF. DNA of the CDR3: TGTGCCAGCAGTTCCGGGACACGCCAGCCCCAGCATTTT.

Note on this clone: Distinct nucleotide sequences in the sample also encode this CDR3. V usage is TRBV6-1 and J usage is TRBJ1-2; possibly TRBD1 for D (5 bases). There are 15 residues in the CDR3. Between the trimmed V and J ends, which lost 3 bases and 3 bases, there was a span of 14 bases. Germline V lookup: CDR1 MNHNS, CDR2 SASEGT. The CDR3 nucleotides are TGTGCCAGCAGTGATCGGACGGGGGGGGACTATGGCTACACCTTC. Translating gives CASSDRTGGDYGYTF.

This sequence joins TRBV19 and TRBJ2-4; the D gene is possibly TRBD2 (5 bases). Between the trimmed V and J ends, which lost 7 bases and 9 bases, there was a span of 13 bases. This CDR3 contains 12 residues. The germline CDR1 and CDR2 sequences are LNHDA and SQIVND (reference sequence). CDR3: CASTPGRGIQYF. The DNA of the CDR3 is TGTGCCAGTACCCCCGGCCGGGGCATTCAGTACTTC.

This clone was observed a handful of times. The gene calls are TRBV7-2 and TRBJ1-2; 11 nucleotides line up with TRBD1. Losses at the gene ends were 5 bases for V and 0 bases for J; bases not matched to a gene: 8. Germline-derived CDR1 and CDR2 are SGHTA and FQGNSA. The CDR3 contains 17 residues. CDR3 nucleotide sequence: TGTGCCAGCAGCCAACGGACAGGGGGCGCGTCTAACTATGGCTACACCTTC. Translated: CASSQRTGGASNYGYTF.

The chain links TRBV28 to TRBJ1-2; a weak D match, TRBD1 (6 bases). V lost 6 bases and J 4 bases, leaving 12 bases between the germline ends. Germline lookup yields CDR1 MDHEN and CDR2 SYDVKM. The CDR3 is 13 residues long. The CDR3 DNA follows: TGTGCCAGCAGGTTACAGGGAACCTATGGCTACACCTTC. Translating gives CASRLQGTYGYTF.

This chain connects TRBV18 to TRBJ2-7; TRBD1 agrees at 8 bases. This CDR3 has 14 residues. Germline lookup yields CDR1 KGHSH and CDR2 LQKENI. V dropped 3 bases and J dropped 3; count of bases not matched to a gene: 4. Here the CDR3 DNA reads TGTGCCAGCTCACCGGGGACAGGCCTCTACGAGCAGTACTTC. Its protein is CASSPGTGLYEQYF.

The chain links TRBV28 to TRBJ2-7, with TRBD2 matching over 11 bases. The CDR3 runs 14 residues. The V gene's germline CDR1 is MDHEN and CDR2 SYDVKM. V gave up 8 bases and J gave up 3 bases; unmatched junction bases: 6. The CDR3 DNA follows: TGTGCCAGCTCTAGCGGGGGGCCTCGCTACGAGCAGTACTTC. It translates to CASSSGGPRYEQYF. Drawing the rest from reference TRBV28 and TRBJ2-7, the complete variable domain is DVKVTQSSRYLVKRTGEKVFLECVQDMDHENMFWYRQDPGLGLRLIYFSYDVKMKEKGDIPEGYSVSREKKERFSLILESASTNQTSMYLCASSSGGPRYEQYFGPGTRLTVT.